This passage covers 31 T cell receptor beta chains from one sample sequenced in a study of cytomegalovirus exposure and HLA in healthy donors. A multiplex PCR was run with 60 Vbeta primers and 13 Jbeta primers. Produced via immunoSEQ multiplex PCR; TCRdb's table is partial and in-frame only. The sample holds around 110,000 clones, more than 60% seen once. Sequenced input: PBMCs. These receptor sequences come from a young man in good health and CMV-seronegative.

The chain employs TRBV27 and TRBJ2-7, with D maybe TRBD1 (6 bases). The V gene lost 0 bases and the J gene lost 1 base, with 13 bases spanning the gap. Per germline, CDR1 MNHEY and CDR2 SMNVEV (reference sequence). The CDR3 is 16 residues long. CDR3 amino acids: CASSLSPTGMSYEQYF. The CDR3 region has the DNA TGTGCCAGCAGTTTATCCCCAACAGGGATGTCCTACGAGCAGTACTTC.

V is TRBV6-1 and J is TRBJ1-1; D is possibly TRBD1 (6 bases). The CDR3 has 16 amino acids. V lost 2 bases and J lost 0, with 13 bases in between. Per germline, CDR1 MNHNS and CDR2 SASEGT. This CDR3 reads CASSEWKTGVNTEAFF. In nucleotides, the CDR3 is TGTGCCAGCAGTGAATGGAAGACAGGAGTGAACACTGAAGCTTTCTTT.

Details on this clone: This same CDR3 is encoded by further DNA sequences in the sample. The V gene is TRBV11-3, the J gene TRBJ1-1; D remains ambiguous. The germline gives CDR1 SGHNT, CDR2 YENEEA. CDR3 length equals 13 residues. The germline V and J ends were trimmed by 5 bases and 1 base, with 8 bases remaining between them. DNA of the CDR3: TGTGCCAGCAGCCTCAAGCGGAACACTGAAGCTTTCTTT. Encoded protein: CASSLKRNTEAFF. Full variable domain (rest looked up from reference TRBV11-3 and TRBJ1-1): EAGVVQSPRYKIIEKKQPVAFWCNPISGHNTLYWYLQNLGQGPELLIRYENEEAVDDSQLPKDRFSAERLKGVDSTLKIQPAELGDSAVYLCASSLKRNTEAFFGQGTRLTVV.

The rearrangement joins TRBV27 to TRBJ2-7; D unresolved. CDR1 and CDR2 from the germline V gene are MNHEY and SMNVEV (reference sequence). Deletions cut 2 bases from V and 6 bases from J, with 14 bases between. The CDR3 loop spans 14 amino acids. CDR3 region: CASSLVQDVSEQYF. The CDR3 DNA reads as TGTGCCAGCAGTTTAGTCCAGGATGTGTCCGAGCAGTACTTC.

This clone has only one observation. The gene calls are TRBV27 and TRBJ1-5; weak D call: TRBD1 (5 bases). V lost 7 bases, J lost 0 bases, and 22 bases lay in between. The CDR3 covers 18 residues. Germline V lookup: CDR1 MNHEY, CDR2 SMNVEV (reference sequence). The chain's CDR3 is CASTNRRSRDYSNQPQHF. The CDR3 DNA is TGTGCCAGCACCAACAGGCGTTCCAGAGATTATAGCAATCAGCCCCAGCATTTT.

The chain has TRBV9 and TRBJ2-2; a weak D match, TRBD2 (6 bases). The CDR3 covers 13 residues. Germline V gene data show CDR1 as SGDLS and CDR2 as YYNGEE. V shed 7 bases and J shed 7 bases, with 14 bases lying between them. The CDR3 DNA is TGTGCCAGCGGCGGAGGGTCGATCGGGGAGCTGTTTTTT. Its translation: CASGGGSIGELFF. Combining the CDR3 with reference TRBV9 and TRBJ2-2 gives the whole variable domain DSGVTQTPKHLITATGQRVTLRCSPRSGDLSVYWYQQSLDQGLQFLIQYYNGEERAKGNILERFSAQQFPDLHSELNLSSLELGDSALYFCASGGGSIGELFFGEGSRLTVL.

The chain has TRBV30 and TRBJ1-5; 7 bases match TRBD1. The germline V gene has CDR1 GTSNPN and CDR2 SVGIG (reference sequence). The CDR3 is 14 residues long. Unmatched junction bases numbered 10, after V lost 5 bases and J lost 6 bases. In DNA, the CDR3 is TGTGCCTGGTCCGGGACAGCTGGGGGTCAGCCCCAGCATTTT. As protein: CAWSGTAGGQPQHF.

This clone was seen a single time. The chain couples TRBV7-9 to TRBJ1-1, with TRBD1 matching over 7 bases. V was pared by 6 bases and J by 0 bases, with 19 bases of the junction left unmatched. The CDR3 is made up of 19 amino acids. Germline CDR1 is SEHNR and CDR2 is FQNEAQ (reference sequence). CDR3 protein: CASRNSQGVERTMNTEAFF. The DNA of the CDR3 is TGTGCCAGCAGGAATAGCCAGGGGGTGGAGAGGACGATGAACACTGAAGCTTTCTTT.

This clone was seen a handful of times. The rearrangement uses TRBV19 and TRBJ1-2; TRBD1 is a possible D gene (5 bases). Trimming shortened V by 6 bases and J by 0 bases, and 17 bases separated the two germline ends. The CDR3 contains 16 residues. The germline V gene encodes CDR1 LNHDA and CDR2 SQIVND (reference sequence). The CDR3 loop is CASRIQAMGANYGYTF. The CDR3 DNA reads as TGTGCCAGTAGGATACAGGCAATGGGAGCTAACTATGGCTACACCTTC.

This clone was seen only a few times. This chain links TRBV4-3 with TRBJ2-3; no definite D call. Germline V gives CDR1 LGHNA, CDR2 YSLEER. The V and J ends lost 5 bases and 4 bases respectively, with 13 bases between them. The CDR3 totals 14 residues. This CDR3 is CASSANLPADTQYF. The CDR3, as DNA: TGCGCCAGCAGCGCTAACCTACCCGCAGATACGCAGTATTTT.

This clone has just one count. The CDR3 is CASSWGGAVNTEAFF. DNA for the CDR3: TGCGCCAGCAGCTGGGGAGGGGCGGTGAACACTGAAGCTTTCTTT. V and J are TRBV5-1 and TRBJ1-1, with a weak D call TRBD1 (5 bases). The CDR3 runs to 15 residues. From germline, CDR1 is SGHRS and CDR2 YFSETQ. V lost 3 bases and J lost 0, with 12 bases in between.

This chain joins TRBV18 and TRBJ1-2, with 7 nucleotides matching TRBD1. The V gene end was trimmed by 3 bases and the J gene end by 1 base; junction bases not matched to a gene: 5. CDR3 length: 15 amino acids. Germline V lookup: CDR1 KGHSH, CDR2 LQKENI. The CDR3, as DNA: TGTGCCAGCTCACCTCCGGGACAGAATAACTATGGCTACACCTTC. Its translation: CASSPPGQNNYGYTF.

The CDR3 DNA is TGCGCCAGCAGCCCCGACAGGGGGGGAGCCGAGCAGTACTTC. It translates to CASSPDRGGAEQYF. This rearrangement joins TRBV4-1 to TRBJ2-7, with 9 nucleotides matching TRBD1. V gave up 4 bases and J gave up 6 bases; unmatched junction bases: 7. The V gene's germline CDR1 is MGHRA and CDR2 YSYEKL. The CDR3 has 14 residues.

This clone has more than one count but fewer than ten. The CDR3 is CAISVTPPYEQFF. The CDR3 DNA sequence: TGTGCCATCAGTGTCACTCCGCCCTATGAGCAGTTCTTC. This rearrangement joins TRBV10-3 to TRBJ2-1; D not certain. Per the germline V gene, CDR1 is ENHRY and CDR2 is SYGVKD. The CDR3 totals 13 residues. V dropped 4 bases and J dropped 8 bases, with 12 bases sitting between them.

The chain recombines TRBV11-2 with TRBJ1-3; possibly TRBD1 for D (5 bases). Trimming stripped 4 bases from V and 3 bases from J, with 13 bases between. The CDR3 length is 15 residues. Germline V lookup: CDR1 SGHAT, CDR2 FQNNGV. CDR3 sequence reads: CASSYGGGVGNTIYF. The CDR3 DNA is TGTGCCAGCAGCTACGGGGGAGGTGTTGGAAACACCATATATTTT.

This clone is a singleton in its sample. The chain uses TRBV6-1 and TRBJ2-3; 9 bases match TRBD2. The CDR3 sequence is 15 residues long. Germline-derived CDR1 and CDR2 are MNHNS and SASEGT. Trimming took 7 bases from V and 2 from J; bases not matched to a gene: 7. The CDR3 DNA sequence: TGTGCCAGCATCAAGACTAGCGGATCCACAGATACGCAGTATTTT. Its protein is CASIKTSGSTDTQYF.

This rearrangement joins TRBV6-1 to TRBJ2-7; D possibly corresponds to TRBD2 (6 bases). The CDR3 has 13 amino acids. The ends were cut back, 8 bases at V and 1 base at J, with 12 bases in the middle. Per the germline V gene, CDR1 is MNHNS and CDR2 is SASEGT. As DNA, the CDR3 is TGTGCCAGCTCCCTCCGGGGGTCCTACGAGCAGTACTTC. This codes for CASSLRGSYEQYF.

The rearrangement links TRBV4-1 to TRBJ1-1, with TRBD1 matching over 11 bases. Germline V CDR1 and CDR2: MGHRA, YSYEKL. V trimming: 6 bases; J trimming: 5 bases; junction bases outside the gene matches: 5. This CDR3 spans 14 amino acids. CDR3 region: CASSQDRGQTEAFF. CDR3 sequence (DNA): TGCGCCAGCAGTCAGGACAGGGGGCAAACTGAAGCTTTCTTT.

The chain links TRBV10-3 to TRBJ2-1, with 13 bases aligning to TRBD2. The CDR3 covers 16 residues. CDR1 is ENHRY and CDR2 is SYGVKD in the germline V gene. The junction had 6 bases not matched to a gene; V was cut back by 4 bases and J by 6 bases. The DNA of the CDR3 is TGTGCCATCAGTGGCTCCGGGACTAGCGGGATCAATGAGCAGTTCTTC. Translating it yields CAISGSGTSGINEQFF.

CDR3 residues: CAWTRDSSTYEQYF. CDR3 in DNA: TGTGCCTGGACCAGGGACTCCAGTACCTACGAGCAGTACTTC. This chain joins TRBV30 and TRBJ2-7; TRBD2 is a possible D gene (6 bases). In germline, CDR1 is GTSNPN, CDR2 SVGIG (reference sequence). The ends were cut back, 4 bases at V and 2 bases at J, with 15 bases in the middle. This CDR3 has 14 amino acids.

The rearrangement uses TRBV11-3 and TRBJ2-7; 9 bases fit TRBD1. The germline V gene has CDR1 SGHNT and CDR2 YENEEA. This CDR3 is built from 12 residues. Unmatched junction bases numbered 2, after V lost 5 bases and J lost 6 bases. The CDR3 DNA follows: TGTGCCAGCAGCCGGACAGGGGCCGAGCAGTACTTC. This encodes CASSRTGAEQYF.

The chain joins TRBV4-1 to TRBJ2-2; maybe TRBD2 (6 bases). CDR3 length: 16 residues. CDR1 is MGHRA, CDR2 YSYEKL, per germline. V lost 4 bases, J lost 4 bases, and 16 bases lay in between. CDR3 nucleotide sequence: TGCGCCAGCAGCCGTCTAAACTGGCGGGGCACCGGGGAGCTGTTTTTT. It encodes CASSRLNWRGTGELFF.

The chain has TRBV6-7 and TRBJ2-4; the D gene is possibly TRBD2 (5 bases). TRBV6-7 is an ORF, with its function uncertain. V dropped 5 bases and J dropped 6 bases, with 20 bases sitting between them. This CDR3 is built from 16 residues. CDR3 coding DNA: TGTGCCAGCAGTGGCAGACCGCCCCGGGGTGGAAACATTCAGTACTTC. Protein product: CASSGRPPRGGNIQYF.

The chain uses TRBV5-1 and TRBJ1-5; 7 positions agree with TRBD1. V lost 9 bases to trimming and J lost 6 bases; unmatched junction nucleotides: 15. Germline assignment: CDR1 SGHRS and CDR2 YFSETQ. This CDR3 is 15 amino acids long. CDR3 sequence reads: CANQIERQGGQPQHF. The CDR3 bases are TGCGCCAACCAAATAGAAAGACAGGGTGGTCAGCCCCAGCATTTT.

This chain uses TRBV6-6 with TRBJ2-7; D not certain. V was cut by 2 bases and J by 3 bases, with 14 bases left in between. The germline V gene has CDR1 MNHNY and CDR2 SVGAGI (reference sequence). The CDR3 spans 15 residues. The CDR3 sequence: CASSYLHLGRYEQYF. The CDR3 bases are TGTGCCAGCAGTTACCTTCATCTAGGTCGCTACGAGCAGTACTTC.

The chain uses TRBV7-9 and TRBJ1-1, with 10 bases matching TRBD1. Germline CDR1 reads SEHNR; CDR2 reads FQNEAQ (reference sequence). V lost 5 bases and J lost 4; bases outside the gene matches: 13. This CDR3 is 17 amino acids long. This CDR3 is CASSVSLIRTGGTEAFF. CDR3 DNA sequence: TGTGCCAGCAGCGTCAGCCTCATCCGGACAGGGGGCACTGAAGCTTTCTTT.

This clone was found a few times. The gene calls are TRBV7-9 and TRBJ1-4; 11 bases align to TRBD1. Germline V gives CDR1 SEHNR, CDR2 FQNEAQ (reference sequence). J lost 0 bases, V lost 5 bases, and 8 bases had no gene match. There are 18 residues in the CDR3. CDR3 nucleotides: TGTGCCAGCAGCGCACGGACAGGGGGCCCTGCAACTAATGAAAAACTGTTTTTT. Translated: CASSARTGGPATNEKLFF.

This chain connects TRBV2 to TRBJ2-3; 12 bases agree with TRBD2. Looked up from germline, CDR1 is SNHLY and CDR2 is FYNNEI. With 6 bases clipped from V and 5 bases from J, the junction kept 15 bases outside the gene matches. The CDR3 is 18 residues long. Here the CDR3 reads CASSREVTSGREIDTQYF. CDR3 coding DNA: TGTGCCAGCAGCCGGGAGGTGACTAGCGGGAGAGAGATAGATACGCAGTATTTT.

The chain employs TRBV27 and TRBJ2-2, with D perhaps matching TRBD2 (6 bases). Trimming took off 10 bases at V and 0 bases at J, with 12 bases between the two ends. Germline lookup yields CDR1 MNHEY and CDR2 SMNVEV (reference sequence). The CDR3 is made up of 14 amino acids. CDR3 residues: CAIRGGTNTGELFF. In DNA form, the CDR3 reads TGTGCCATACGGGGCGGGACGAACACCGGGGAGCTGTTTTTT.

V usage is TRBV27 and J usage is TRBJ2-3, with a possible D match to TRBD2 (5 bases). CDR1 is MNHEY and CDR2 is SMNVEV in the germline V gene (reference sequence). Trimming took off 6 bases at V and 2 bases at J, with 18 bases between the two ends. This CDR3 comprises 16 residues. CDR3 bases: TGTGCCAGCAGGCACCCCTCGGACTCTTACACAGATACGCAGTATTTT. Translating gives CASRHPSDSYTDTQYF.

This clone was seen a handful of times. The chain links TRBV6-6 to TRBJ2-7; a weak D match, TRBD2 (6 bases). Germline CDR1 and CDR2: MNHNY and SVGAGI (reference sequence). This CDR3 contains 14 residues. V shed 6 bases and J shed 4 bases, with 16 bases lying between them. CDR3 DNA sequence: TGTGCCAGCAGGGGGGGTCTCCCGGGGTACGAGCAGTACTTC. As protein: CASRGGLPGYEQYF.